These 11 T cell receptor beta chains were sequenced from one sample in a study of shared clonotypes between healthy human individuals. Naive CD8 populations comprised CD45RO-negative cells positively selected for CCR7, excluding terminally differentiated effector memory CD45RA+ cells. The assay was immunoSEQ multiplex PCR, and TCRdb's table has in-frame clones only and misses some. The sample includes about 2 million clones, approximately 94% of them seen just once. The sample comprised naive CD8+ T cells sorted from blood. The receptors were sampled from a man aged 18-30 years in good health.

The rearrangement links TRBV10-1 to TRBJ2-7, with no clear D. The germline V gene has CDR1 WNHNN and CDR2 SYGVQD (reference sequence). The CDR3 consists of 14 residues. V lost 4 bases, J lost 2 bases, and 12 bases lay in between. DNA for the CDR3: TGCGCCAGCAGTGGGCCCGACGGAACCTACGAGCAGTACTTC. It translates to CASSGPDGTYEQYF.

This rearrangement joins TRBV10-2 to TRBJ2-1, with 15 bases identical to TRBD2. This CDR3 contains 17 residues. Germline V gene lookup returns CDR1 WSHSY and CDR2 SAAADI. V dropped 2 bases and J dropped 9; count of bases not matched to a gene: 8. This chain's CDR3 is CASSELWTSGGEAEQFF. The CDR3 nucleotides are TGCGCCAGCAGTGAGCTCTGGACTAGCGGGGGGGAGGCTGAGCAGTTCTTC.

In its sample, this clone was seen a few times. This chain uses TRBV5-1 with TRBJ1-5; TRBD1 might be the D (6 bases). V lost 0 bases and J lost 1, with 8 bases in between. The CDR3 covers 15 residues. Per the germline V gene, CDR1 is SGHRS and CDR2 is YFSETQ. The CDR3 region has the DNA TGCGCCAGCAGCTTGGGGGGGGCGAGCAATCAGCCCCAGCATTTT. Encoded protein: CASSLGGASNQPQHF.

This chain joins TRBV6-5 and TRBJ1-2, with D unclear. Deletions cut 2 bases from V and 1 base from J, with 8 bases between. From germline, CDR1 is MNHEY and CDR2 SVGAGI. The CDR3 consists of 14 residues. CDR3 residues: CASSYVGSNYGYTF. The CDR3 region has the DNA TGTGCCAGCAGTTACGTTGGAAGTAACTATGGCTACACCTTC.

The chain couples TRBV13 to TRBJ2-6; 11 bases match TRBD2. The junction had 4 bases not matched to a gene; V was cut back by 3 bases and J by 0 bases. This CDR3 has 18 amino acids. Germline values: CDR1 PRHDT, CDR2 FYEKMQ (reference sequence). CDR3: CASSLTGTSGSGANVLTF. As DNA, the CDR3 is TGTGCCAGCAGCTTGACCGGGACTAGCGGCTCTGGGGCCAACGTCCTGACTTTC.

Comments on this clone: This same CDR3 is encoded by further DNA sequences in the sample. The J gene is TRBJ2-1, the V gene TRBV20-1; D gene uncertain. The CDR3 is 11 residues long. Germline-derived CDR1 and CDR2 are DFQATT and SNEGSKA (reference sequence). Trimming cost V 3 bases and J 6 bases, with 6 bases left between them. The CDR3 region is CSASGGNEQFF. The CDR3, as DNA: TGCAGTGCTAGTGGCGGCAATGAGCAGTTCTTC.

This chain joins TRBV28 and TRBJ2-7; no clear D. Per the germline V gene, CDR1 is MDHEN and CDR2 is SYDVKM. Trimming pared 1 base from V and 6 bases from J, leaving 7 bases between. CDR3 length: 12 amino acids. The CDR3 loop reads CASSLSQIEQYF. The CDR3 region has the DNA TGTGCCAGCAGTTTATCCCAGATCGAGCAGTACTTC. The entire variable domain, with the rest obtained from reference TRBV28 and TRBJ2-7, is as follows: DVKVTQSSRYLVKRTGEKVFLECVQDMDHENMFWYRQDPGLGLRLIYFSYDVKMKEKGDIPEGYSVSREKKERFSLILESASTNQTSMYLCASSLSQIEQYFGPGTRLTVT.

J is TRBJ2-1 and V is TRBV5-4; 9 positions match TRBD1. The V gene's germline CDR1 is SGHNT and CDR2 YYREEE (reference sequence). The CDR3 runs to 16 residues. The V segment lost 0 bases and the J segment 1 base; nucleotides outside the gene matches: 2. CDR3 amino acids: CASSLGGQGSYNEQFF. DNA for the CDR3: TGTGCCAGCAGCTTGGGCGGACAGGGGTCCTACAATGAGCAGTTCTTC.

The chain carries TRBV18 and TRBJ2-7, with a tentative D call TRBD1 (5 bases). The germline V and J ends were trimmed by 0 bases and 5 bases, with 11 bases remaining between them. The germline gives CDR1 KGHSH, CDR2 LQKENI. The length of the CDR3 is 14 residues. The CDR3 coding sequence is TGTGCCAGCTCACCACCTTCAGGGTCAGACGAGCAGTACTTC. Protein product: CASSPPSGSDEQYF.

This rearrangement joins TRBV6-1 to TRBJ2-7; 10 bases are a match to TRBD2. The CDR3 is 16 residues long. Unmatched junction bases numbered 9, after V lost 4 bases and J lost 3 bases. Per the germline V gene, CDR1 is MNHNS and CDR2 is SASEGT. The chain's CDR3 is CASSAPLAGGFYEQYF. The CDR3 DNA reads TGTGCCAGCAGTGCCCCCTTAGCGGGGGGTTTCTACGAGCAGTACTTC.

This chain joins TRBV6-1 and TRBJ1-2; no clear D. The V end was cut by 1 base, the J end by 3 bases, with 9 bases between. Germline V lookup: CDR1 MNHNS, CDR2 SASEGT. CDR3 length: 14 residues. This CDR3 is CASSEVGSDYGYTF. The CDR3 DNA sequence: TGTGCCAGCAGTGAAGTGGGCTCGGACTATGGCTACACCTTC.